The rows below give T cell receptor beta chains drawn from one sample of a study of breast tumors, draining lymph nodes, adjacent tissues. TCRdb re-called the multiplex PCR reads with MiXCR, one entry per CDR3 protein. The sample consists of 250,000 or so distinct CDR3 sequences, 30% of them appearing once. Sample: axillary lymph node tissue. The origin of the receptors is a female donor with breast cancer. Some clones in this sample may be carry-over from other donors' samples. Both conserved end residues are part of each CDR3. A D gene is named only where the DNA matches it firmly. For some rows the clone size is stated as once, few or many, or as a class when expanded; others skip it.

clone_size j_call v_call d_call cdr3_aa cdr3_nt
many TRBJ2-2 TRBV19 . CASRPTGTTGELFF TGTGCCAGTAGACCGACAGGAACCACCGGGGAGCTGTTTTTT
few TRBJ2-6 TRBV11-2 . CASSPRTF TGTGCCAGCAGCCCCCGGACTTTC
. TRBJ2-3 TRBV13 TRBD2 CASSPGRREIADTQYF TGTGCCAGCAGCCCGGGGAGGCGGGAGATTGCAGATACGCAGTATTTT
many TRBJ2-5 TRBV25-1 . CASSRRLAEETQYF TGTGCCAGCAGTAGGCGCCTGGCGGAGGAGACCCAGTACTTC
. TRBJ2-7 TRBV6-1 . CAGSRETPYEQYF TGTGCCGGCAGTAGGGAAACTCCCTACGAGCAGTACTTC
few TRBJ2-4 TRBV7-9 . CASSLAGQRIAKNIQYF TGTGCCAGCAGCTTAGCGGGGCAGAGAATAGCCAAAAACATTCAGTACTTC
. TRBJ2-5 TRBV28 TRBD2 CASSFITSGQETQYF TGTGCCAGCAGTTTTATTACTAGCGGTCAAGAGACCCAGTACTTC
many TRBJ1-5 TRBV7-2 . CASSLGSWGYSNRPQHF TGTGCCAGCAGCCTGGGATCTTGGGGGTATAGCAATCGGCCCCAGCATTTT
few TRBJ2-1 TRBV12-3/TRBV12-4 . CASSLSSEGTNKHVNEQFF TGTGCCAGCAGTTTGAGTAGCGAGGGAACTAATAAACACGTAAATGAGCAGTTCTTC
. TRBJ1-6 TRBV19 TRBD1 CASSGGQGGHNSPLHF TGTGCCAGTAGTGGGGGACAGGGAGGCCATAATTCACCCCTCCACTTT
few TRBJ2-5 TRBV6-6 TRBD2 CASSIIAGGQETQYF TGTGCCAGCAGTATAATAGCGGGAGGGCAAGAGACCCAGTACTTC
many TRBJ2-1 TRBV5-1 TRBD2 CASTANIAGGADEQFF TGCGCCAGCACCGCCAACATAGCGGGAGGAGCGGATGAGCAGTTCTTC
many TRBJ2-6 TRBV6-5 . CASRKAGSGANVLTF TGTGCCAGCAGAAAAGCGGGCTCTGGGGCCAACGTCCTGACTTTC
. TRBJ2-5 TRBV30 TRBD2 CAWRVAGFQETQYF TGTGCCTGGAGGGTAGCGGGATTTCAAGAGACCCAGTACTTC
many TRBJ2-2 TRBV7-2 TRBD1 CASSSRTPGQGAGELFF TGTGCCAGCAGCTCTCGGACCCCGGGACAGGGGGCCGGGGAGCTGTTTTTT
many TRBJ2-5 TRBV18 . CASTTRPGFQETQYF TGTGCCAGCACCACACGACCGGGATTTCAAGAGACCCAGTACTTC
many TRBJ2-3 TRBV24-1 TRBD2 CATSAKGGLAADTQYF TGTGCCACCAGTGCCAAAGGGGGACTAGCTGCAGATACGCAGTATTTT
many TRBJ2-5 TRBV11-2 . CASSPGQALEETQYF TGTGCCAGCAGCCCAGGACAAGCCCTAGAAGAGACCCAGTACTTC
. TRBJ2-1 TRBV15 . CATSRDSGHPGNEQFF TGTGCCACCAGCAGAGATTCAGGCCATCCGGGCAATGAGCAGTTCTTC
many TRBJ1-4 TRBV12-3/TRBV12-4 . CASSKTSGEELFF TGTGCCAGCAGTAAAACGTCGGGAGAAGAACTGTTTTTT
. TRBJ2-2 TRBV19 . CASSRTGRLAANSIGELFF TGTGCCAGCTCACGGACAGGGAGACTAGCGGCAAACTCAATCGGGGAGCTGTTTTTT
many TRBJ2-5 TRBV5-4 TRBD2 CASSPGLAGEKETQYF TGTGCCAGCAGCCCCGGACTAGCGGGAGAAAAAGAGACCCAGTACTTC
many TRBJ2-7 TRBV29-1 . CSVVQGMYEQYF TGCAGCGTTGTCCAGGGTATGTACGAGCAGTACTTC
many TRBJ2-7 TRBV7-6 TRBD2 CASSLRPGQTSGRDTEQYF TGTGCCAGCAGCCTCCGGCCGGGACAGACTAGCGGGAGGGACACCGAGCAGTACTTC
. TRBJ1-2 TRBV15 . CATSRDKGSYGYTF TGTGCCACCAGCAGAGATAAGGGAAGCTATGGCTACACCTTC
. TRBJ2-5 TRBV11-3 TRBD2 CASSHEPGLGEETQYF TGTGCCAGCAGCCACGAGCCGGGACTAGGGGAAGAGACCCAGTACTTC
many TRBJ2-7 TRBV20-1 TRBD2 CSARRTSGSTEQYF TGCAGTGCTAGACGGACTAGCGGTTCTACGGAGCAGTACTTC
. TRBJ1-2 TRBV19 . CASNSQGSYGYTF TGTGCCAGTAACTCTCAGGGGTCCTATGGCTACACCTTC
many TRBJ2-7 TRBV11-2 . CASSLESVGYEQYF TGTGCCAGCAGCTTAGAGAGTGTCGGCTACGAGCAGTACTTC
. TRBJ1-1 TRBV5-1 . CASRVGRNTEAFF TGCGCCAGCAGGGTAGGGAGGAACACTGAAGCTTTCTTT